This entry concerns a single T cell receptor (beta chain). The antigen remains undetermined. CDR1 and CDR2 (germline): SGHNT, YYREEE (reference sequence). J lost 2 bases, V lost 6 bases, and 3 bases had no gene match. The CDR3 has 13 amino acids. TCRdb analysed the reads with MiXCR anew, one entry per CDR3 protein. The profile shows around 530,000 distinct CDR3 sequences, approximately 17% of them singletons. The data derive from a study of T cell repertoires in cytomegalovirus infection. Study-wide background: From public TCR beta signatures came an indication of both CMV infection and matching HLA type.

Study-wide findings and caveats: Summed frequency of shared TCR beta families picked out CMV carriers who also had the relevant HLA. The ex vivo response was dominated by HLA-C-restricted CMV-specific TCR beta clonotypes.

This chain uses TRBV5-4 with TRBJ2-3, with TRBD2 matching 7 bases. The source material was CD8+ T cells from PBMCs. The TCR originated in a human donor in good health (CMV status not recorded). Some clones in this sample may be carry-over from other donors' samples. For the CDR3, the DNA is TGTGCCAGCACTAGCGGAATCACAGATACGCAGTATTTT. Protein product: CASTSGITDTQYF.